These 32 T cell receptor beta chains were sequenced from one sample in a study of identical twins. TCRdb itself ran the 5' RACE reads through MiXCR, one entry per CDR3 protein. Here the sample spans 540,000 or so distinct CDR3 sequences, around 22% being singletons. This sample was shared with a second study, whose subject was yellow fever vaccine responses in identical twins.

The specimen was CD4+ T cells sorted from blood. The receptors derive from a woman younger than 35 in good health.

This clonotype was counted a few times. The V gene is TRBV6-1, the J gene TRBJ2-7, with D perhaps matching TRBD1 (6 bases). Trimming stripped 6 bases from V and 4 bases from J, with 13 bases between. The CDR3 sequence is 13 residues long. Germline loops: CDR1 MNHNS, CDR2 SASEGT. CDR3 nucleotide sequence: TGTGCCAGCAGACACCCGGACAGTTACGAGCAGTACGTC. This sequence encodes CASRHPDSYEQYV.

The V and J genes are TRBV21-1 and TRBJ1-5. TRBV21-1 is noted as a pseudogene. CDR3 length: 13 amino acids. CDR3 nucleotide sequence: TGTGCCAGCAGCTGCAAGTGGGTGCAGCCCCAGCATTTT. This gives the protein CASSCKWVQPQHF.

This clonotype has more than one count but fewer than ten. The CDR3 spells CASSVRGLAYDEQYF. For the CDR3, the DNA is TGTGCCAGCAGCGTAAGGGGACTAGCATATGACGAGCAGTACTTC. The V call is TRBV9, the J call TRBJ2-7; 9 bases match TRBD2. CDR1 is SGDLS, CDR2 YYNGEE, per germline. This CDR3 has 15 residues. V lost 1 base and J lost 5; bases outside the gene matches: 7. The whole variable domain, filled in from reference TRBV9 and TRBJ2-7, reads DSGVTQTPKHLITATGQRVTLRCSPRSGDLSVYWYQQSLDQGLQFLIQYYNGEERAKGNILERFSAQQFPDLHSELNLSSLELGDSALYFCASSVRGLAYDEQYFGPGTRLTVT.

This clonotype was seen more than once but under ten times. J is TRBJ2-5 and V is TRBV20-1, with TRBD2 matching over 12 bases. The V gene end was trimmed by 5 bases and the J gene end by 2 bases; junction bases not matched to a gene: 6. The CDR3 has 15 residues. The germline gives CDR1 DFQATT, CDR2 SNEGSKA (reference sequence). In DNA, the CDR3 is TGCAGTGCTCACCCGACTAGCGGGGGACAAGAGACCCAGTACTTC. Translation: CSAHPTSGGQETQYF.

This clonotype showed up just a few times. This rearrangement joins TRBV12-3 or TRBV12-4 to TRBJ2-3; D not certain. Trimming removed 2 bases from V and 4 bases from J, with 19 bases in between. The length of the CDR3 is 17 residues. The CDR3 DNA reads as TGTGCCAGCAGTTTAAGGGCGTCTAGGCGGTTGGCAGATACGCAGTATTTT. This sequence encodes CASSLRASRRLADTQYF.

This clonotype turned up a few times. V usage is TRBV6-2 or TRBV6-3 and J usage is TRBJ2-7, with a possible D match to TRBD1 (6 bases). Germline V gene lookup returns CDR1 MNHEY and CDR2 SVGEGT. With 4 bases removed from V and 2 bases from J, the gap between germline ends came to 12 bases. The CDR3 sequence is 14 residues long. CDR3 sequence: CASSFTNRAYEQYV. In nucleotides, the CDR3 is TGTGCCAGCAGTTTTACCAACAGGGCCTACGAGCAGTACGTC.

This clonotype appeared a few times. This sequence joins TRBV27 and TRBJ1-2; the D is unclear. The CDR3 extends over 13 amino acids. The V end lost 5 bases, the J end lost 0 bases, and 7 bases lay between the germline ends. Germline V CDR1 and CDR2: MNHEY, SMNVEV (reference sequence). In DNA form, the CDR3 reads TGTGCCAGCAGTCCCTTCCCTAACTATGGCTACACCTTC. Encoded protein: CASSPFPNYGYTF.

V is TRBV5-1 and J is TRBJ2-5; 7 bases line up with TRBD2. The J segment lost 1 base and the V segment lost 2 bases, leaving 8 bases of the junction unmatched. Per germline, CDR1 SGHRS and CDR2 YFSETQ. The CDR3 has 16 residues. The CDR3 DNA sequence: TGCGCCAGCAGCTTTTTCGGCGGCGGGAGCCAAGAGACCCAGTACTTC. Its protein is CASSFFGGGSQETQYF.

The J gene is TRBJ1-5, the V gene TRBV7-9; TRBD1 is a possible D gene (5 bases). The CDR3 extends over 16 amino acids. With 6 bases removed from V and 2 bases from J, the gap between germline ends came to 17 bases. CDR1 SEHNR and CDR2 FQNEAQ come from the germline V gene (reference sequence). The CDR3 DNA reads TGTGCCAGCAGGCCACCCAGGGTCCGGGGCAATCAGCCCCAGCATTTT. Amino acid sequence: CASRPPRVRGNQPQHF.

The chain combines TRBV10-3 with TRBJ2-3, with 10 bases identical to TRBD2. Germline V gene data show CDR1 as ENHRY and CDR2 as SYGVKD. V shed 8 bases and J 0 bases; nucleotides not matched to a gene: 5. This CDR3 is built from 15 residues. The CDR3 is CAISGLAASTDTQYF. As DNA, the CDR3 is TGTGCCATCTCCGGACTAGCGGCCAGCACAGATACGCAGTATTTT.

The V call is TRBV2, the J call TRBJ2-5, with 9 bases matching TRBD2. The germline CDR1 and CDR2 sequences are SNHLY and FYNNEI. The ends lost 8 bases at V and 7 bases at J; junction bases unmatched: 11. This CDR3 spans 14 amino acids. CDR3 amino acids: CASAPRGGVVTQYF. The CDR3 DNA reads as TGTGCCAGCGCACCGCGGGGGGGAGTTGTGACCCAGTACTTC. The full variable domain, rest sourced from reference TRBV2 and TRBJ2-5, is EPEVTQTPSHQVTQMGQEVILRCVPISNHLYFYWYRQILGQKVEFLVSFYNNEISEKSEIFDDQFSVERPDGSNFTLKIRSTKLEDSAMYFCASAPRGGVVTQYFGPGTRLLVL.

The chain has TRBV20-1 and TRBJ2-1; D is perhaps TRBD2 (6 bases). The germline V gene encodes CDR1 DFQATT and CDR2 SNEGSKA (reference sequence). The germline V and J ends were trimmed by 2 bases and 2 bases, with 13 bases remaining between them. This CDR3 is 15 amino acids long. The chain's CDR3 is CSARSGSGPYNEQFF. For the CDR3, the DNA is TGCAGTGCTAGATCCGGGAGTGGTCCCTACAATGAGCAGTTCTTC.

This clonotype appeared many times. The chain carries TRBV12-3 or TRBV12-4 and TRBJ2-1; weak D call: TRBD2 (6 bases). The CDR3 contains 14 residues. Trimming took off 4 bases at V and 7 bases at J, with 14 bases between the two ends. The CDR3 sequence is CASSSRAGWNEQFF. CDR3 bases: TGTGCCAGCAGTTCCCGAGCGGGTTGGAATGAGCAGTTCTTC.

The chain has TRBV5-1 and TRBJ2-7, with a possible D match to TRBD2 (6 bases). Trimming took 5 bases from V and 6 from J, leaving 15 bases between them. The germline gives CDR1 SGHRS, CDR2 YFSETQ. The CDR3 extends over 13 amino acids. CDR3 protein: CASSSRDQGEQYF. In DNA form, the CDR3 reads TGCGCCAGCAGTTCGCGGGATCAAGGCGAGCAGTACTTC.

The CDR3, as DNA: TGTGCCAGCAGTAGCGACAGGGCCGGCACAGATACGCAGTATTTT. This codes for CASSSDRAGTDTQYF. The chain employs TRBV6-1 and TRBJ2-3; 7 bases are shared with TRBD1. The germline CDR1 and CDR2 sequences are MNHNS and SASEGT. Losses at the gene ends were 5 bases for V and 1 base for J; bases not matched to a gene: 6. The CDR3 runs to 15 residues.

This rearrangement joins TRBV5-1 to TRBJ2-1; 9 bases are shared with TRBD2. The length of the CDR3 is 15 residues. J gave up 4 bases and V 5 bases, and 7 bases lay outside the gene matches. Germline V gene sequence: CDR1 SGHRS, CDR2 YFSETQ. The CDR3 region is CASRGASGEYNEQFF. CDR3 coding DNA: TGCGCCAGCAGGGGGGCTAGCGGGGAGTACAATGAGCAGTTCTTC.

This clonotype turned up a few times. The chain joins TRBV4-2 to TRBJ1-2; 9 bases fit TRBD1. This CDR3 region has 16 residues. Germline CDR1 and CDR2: LGHNA and YNFKEQ. V lost 1 base and J lost 2; bases outside the gene matches: 5. CDR3: CASSQGGTGTNYGYTF. CDR3 bases: TGTGCCAGCAGCCAAGGAGGGACAGGGACGAACTATGGCTACACCTTC.

The rearrangement links TRBV20-1 to TRBJ1-6; D uncertain. The V end lost 0 bases, the J end lost 9 bases, and 15 bases lay between the germline ends. The CDR3 extends over 15 amino acids. CDR1 is DFQATT and CDR2 is SNEGSKA in the germline V gene (reference sequence). This CDR3 reads CSARDLTVPGSPLHF. CDR3 DNA sequence: TGCAGTGCTAGAGATCTCACCGTCCCGGGTTCACCCCTCCACTTT.

The rearrangement links TRBV7-8 to TRBJ2-1, with 8 bases lining up with TRBD2. CDR3 size: 16 residues. After removal of 6 bases from V and 10 bases from J, the junction contained 17 bases not matched to a gene. CDR1 is SGHVS, CDR2 FQNEAQ, per germline. The CDR3 bases are TGTGCCAGCAGACAAGGGCGTCTCCGGGGGGGCGAGGAGCAGTTCTTC. Its protein product is CASRQGRLRGGEEQFF.

V gene TRBV20-1 combines with J gene TRBJ2-5; 10 bases are a match to TRBD2. The CDR3 is 18 amino acids. Germline V gene lookup returns CDR1 DFQATT and CDR2 SNEGSKA (reference sequence). V lost 3 bases to trimming and J lost 4 bases; unmatched junction nucleotides: 17. The CDR3 region has the DNA TGCAGTGCTAGGACTAGCGGGCCGGGGACGTCATTTGGAGAGACCCAGTACTTC. Residues: CSARTSGPGTSFGETQYF.

The V and J genes are TRBV6-1 and TRBJ2-3; 13 bases agree with TRBD2. The trim removed 4 bases at V and 4 bases at J, leaving 2 bases unmatched. Germline CDR1 reads MNHNS; CDR2 reads SASEGT. The CDR3 loop spans 15 amino acids. CDR3 sequence: CASSAGLAGSDTQYF. The CDR3 nucleotides are TGTGCCAGCAGTGCGGGACTAGCGGGGTCAGATACGCAGTATTTT.

The table lists this clonotype with a count of one. The rearrangement links TRBV11-3 to TRBJ2-7, with TRBD1 matching over 8 bases. Germline V CDR1 and CDR2: SGHNT, YENEEA. This CDR3 has 15 amino acids. V lost 5 bases, J lost 6 bases, and 12 bases stayed unmatched. CDR3 protein: CASSPPTGAPGEQYF. The CDR3 DNA is TGTGCCAGCAGCCCACCGACAGGGGCACCGGGCGAGCAGTACTTC.

V and J are TRBV10-1 and TRBJ2-2, with D tentatively TRBD1 or TRBD2 (5 bases each). In germline, CDR1 is WNHNN, CDR2 SYGVQD (reference sequence). This CDR3 has 15 amino acids. V was trimmed by 6 bases and J by 2 bases, leaving 13 bases between them. The CDR3 DNA sequence: TGCGCCAGCAGGGGGGAGAGGACCAACACCGGGGAGCTGTTTTTT. It yields the protein CASRGERTNTGELFF.

V gene TRBV6-5 combines with J gene TRBJ2-2, with D possibly matching TRBD1 (7 bases). CDR3 size: 23 residues. Germline V CDR1 and CDR2: MNHEY, SVGAGI. The germline V and J ends were trimmed by 0 bases and 0 bases, with 29 bases remaining between them. The CDR3 region has the DNA TGTGCCAGCAGTTACTCGAAGCCTCGGGACCCTTGGAGGGGGCCTACGAACACCGGGGAGCTGTTTTTT. Amino acid sequence: CASSYSKPRDPWRGPTNTGELFF.

The rearrangement joins TRBV2 to TRBJ2-7, with unresolved D. Looked up from germline, CDR1 is SNHLY and CDR2 is FYNNEI. V lost 7 bases to trimming and J lost 3 bases, with 10 bases between them. CDR3 length: 12 amino acids. CDR3 residues: CASTVAGYEQYF. CDR3 DNA: TGTGCCAGCACTGTCGCTGGCTACGAGCAGTACTTC.

This clonotype was recorded a few times. V and J are TRBV18 and TRBJ2-1; D is undetermined. There are 16 residues in the CDR3. V gave up 3 bases and J gave up 9 bases, with 21 bases separating them. Germline values: CDR1 KGHSH, CDR2 LQKENI. The CDR3 region is CASSPPGPTSAIEQFF. The DNA of the CDR3 is TGTGCCAGCTCACCTCCCGGGCCTACCTCAGCTATTGAGCAGTTCTTC.

The chain couples TRBV10-2 to TRBJ2-5; D uncertain. CDR1 is WSHSY and CDR2 is SAAADI in the germline V gene. V dropped 8 bases and J dropped 1 base, with 8 bases sitting between them. CDR3 length equals 12 residues. The CDR3, as DNA: TGCGCCAGCTGTCGTACCCAAGAGACCCAGTACTTC. It is translated as CASCRTQETQYF.

The chain uses TRBV11-2 and TRBJ2-7; TRBD1 agrees at 7 bases. The CDR3 sequence is 16 residues long. Germline V gene lookup returns CDR1 SGHAT and CDR2 FQNNGV. Trimming at V came to 1 base and at J to 5 bases, leaving 11 bases not matched to a gene. CDR3 nucleotides: TGTGCCAGCAGCTTAGTGAGGGGGCCCCTTAGCCACGAGCAGTACGTC. Encoded protein: CASSLVRGPLSHEQYV.

The chain couples TRBV5-1 to TRBJ2-5; 10 bases align to TRBD2. From germline, CDR1 is SGHRS and CDR2 YFSETQ. This CDR3 contains 16 residues. V trimming: 0 bases; J trimming: 2 bases; junction bases outside the gene matches: 4. The DNA for the CDR3 is TGCGCCAGCAGCTTGGCTAGCGGGAGACTACAAGAGACCCAGTACTTC. Its protein product is CASSLASGRLQETQYF.

This clonotype was detected only a few times. The chain has TRBV7-2 and TRBJ2-3; TRBD2 matches at 8 bases. After removal of 1 base from V and 2 bases from J, the junction contained 5 bases not matched to a gene. The germline V gene has CDR1 SGHTA and CDR2 FQGNSA. The length of the CDR3 is 16 residues. CDR3: CASSLGVSGNTDTQYF. CDR3 DNA: TGTGCCAGCAGCTTAGGGGTTAGCGGGAACACAGATACGCAGTATTTT. Together with reference TRBV7-2 and TRBJ2-3, the CDR3 gives the full variable domain: GAGVSQSPSNKVTEKGKDVELRCDPISGHTALYWYRQSLGQGLEFLIYFQGNSAPDKSGLPSDRFSAERTGGSVSTLTIQRTQQEDSAVYLCASSLGVSGNTDTQYFGPGTRLTVL.

This clonotype was detected a few times. The chain is built from TRBV28 and TRBJ2-2; tentatively, D is TRBD2 (5 bases). CDR1 and CDR2 from the germline V gene are MDHEN and SYDVKM. Between the trimmed V and J ends, which lost 2 bases and 4 bases, there was a span of 11 bases. The CDR3 loop spans 15 amino acids. The CDR3 is CASSLRRQATGELFF. The CDR3, as DNA: TGTGCCAGCAGTTTAAGGAGGCAGGCCACCGGGGAGCTGTTTTTT.

A few counts support this clonotype. CDR3 region: CSASRGPVLPTEAFF. The DNA for the CDR3 is TGCAGTGCTAGTCGGGGCCCAGTCCTCCCAACTGAAGCTTTCTTT. The chain uses TRBV20-1 and TRBJ1-1, with a tentative D call TRBD1 (5 bases). The CDR3 has 15 amino acids. V lost 3 bases and J lost 5, with 19 bases in between. The germline gives CDR1 DFQATT, CDR2 SNEGSKA (reference sequence).